Listed below are T cell receptor beta chains from one sample, sequenced in a study of CD8+ T cells in alopecia areata. TCRdb keeps only in-frame clones here, not all; method: immunoSEQ multiplex PCR. The sample shows 150,000 to 200,000 clones, roughly 70% of them seen only once. The starting material was CD4+ T cells sorted from blood, obtained at approximately week 50, from a patient treated with tofacitinib. Receptors were obtained from a human donor with alopecia areata. The CDR3 runs from the conserved cysteine through the conserved F or W. Fields, in order: V gene, clone size, D gene, J gene, CDR3 DNA, CDR3 protein. D genes are given only for firm matches. Not every row has a clone size; where given, it reads once, few, many or a size class.

v_gene: TRBV7-9; abundance: many; d_gene: TRBD1; j_gene: TRBJ2-6; CDR3nt: TGTGCCAGCACGTCTTTCCCCGGGACAGACGGTTTGGGGGCCAACGTCCTGACTTTC; CDR3aa: CASTSFPGTDGLGANVLTF
v_gene: TRBV7-2; abundance: -; d_gene: -; j_gene: TRBJ2-5; CDR3nt: TGTGCCAGCAGCTTAGTCCGGTTCGCGGTACAAGAGACCCAGTACTTC; CDR3aa: CASSLVRFAVQETQYF
v_gene: TRBV20-1; abundance: once; d_gene: -; j_gene: TRBJ1-6; CDR3nt: TGCAGTGCTAGGGGGACGGATAACCCCCACTTT; CDR3aa: CSARGTDNPHF
v_gene: TRBV29-1; abundance: -; d_gene: TRBD1; j_gene: TRBJ2-3; CDR3nt: TGCAGCGTTGGCCCCTTGACAGGGCCAGATACGCAGTATTTT; CDR3aa: CSVGPLTGPDTQYF
v_gene: TRBV11-2; abundance: few; d_gene: -; j_gene: TRBJ2-3; CDR3nt: TGTGCCAGCAGCTTTCGGTGGTCCACAGATACGCAGTATTTT; CDR3aa: CASSFRWSTDTQYF
v_gene: TRBV29-1; abundance: -; d_gene: -; j_gene: TRBJ1-1; CDR3nt: TGCAGCGTTGGAGTTGAGGCGGGTACTGAAGCTTTCTTT; CDR3aa: CSVGVEAGTEAFF
v_gene: TRBV29-1; abundance: -; d_gene: TRBD1; j_gene: TRBJ1-1; CDR3nt: TGCAGCGTTCGGGACAGGAACACTGAAGCTTTCTTT; CDR3aa: CSVRDRNTEAFF
v_gene: TRBV19; abundance: -; d_gene: -; j_gene: TRBJ2-5; CDR3nt: TGTGCCAGTAGTATTGCAGGGAACCAAGAGACCCAGTACTTC; CDR3aa: CASSIAGNQETQYF
v_gene: TRBV30; abundance: few; d_gene: -; j_gene: TRBJ2-5; CDR3nt: TGTGCCTGGAGTACGAATCGGAAAGAGACCCAGTACTTC; CDR3aa: CAWSTNRKETQYF
v_gene: TRBV9; abundance: once; d_gene: TRBD1; j_gene: TRBJ2-7; CDR3nt: TGTGCCAGCAGCCCGGGGACAGGGGCCTCCTACGAGCAGTACTTC; CDR3aa: CASSPGTGASYEQYF
v_gene: TRBV5-1; abundance: -; d_gene: TRBD2; j_gene: TRBJ2-5; CDR3nt: TGCGCCAGCAGCCTCAATAGACAGCGGGGACAAGAGACCCAGTACTTC; CDR3aa: CASSLNRQRGQETQYF
v_gene: TRBV7-3; abundance: -; d_gene: -; j_gene: TRBJ2-3; CDR3nt: TGTGCCAGCAGCTTAATGGCTAACCCCACGCAGTATTTT; CDR3aa: CASSLMANPTQYF
v_gene: TRBV7-9; abundance: -; d_gene: TRBD1; j_gene: TRBJ1-6; CDR3nt: TGTGCCAGCAGCTCCGGGACAGGGGTGAATTCCCCCCTCCACTTT; CDR3aa: CASSSGTGVNSPLHF
v_gene: TRBV29-1; abundance: -; d_gene: TRBD2; j_gene: TRBJ2-7; CDR3nt: TGCAGCGTTGGAGTCCGCGGGGGAACCTACGAGCAGTACTTC; CDR3aa: CSVGVRGGTYEQYF
v_gene: TRBV9; abundance: -; d_gene: -; j_gene: TRBJ1-1; CDR3nt: TGTGCCAGCAGCTCCAGATTGGGCACTGAAGCTTTCTTT; CDR3aa: CASSSRLGTEAFF
v_gene: TRBV7-6; abundance: once; d_gene: -; j_gene: TRBJ2-5; CDR3nt: TGTGCCAGCAGCTTATTAATCGGGGCAGACCAAGAGACCCAGTACTTC; CDR3aa: CASSLLIGADQETQYF
v_gene: TRBV29-1; abundance: few; d_gene: TRBD1; j_gene: TRBJ2-3; CDR3nt: TGCAGCGTTCAGGGGGCGTTCACAGATACGCAGTATTTT; CDR3aa: CSVQGAFTDTQYF
v_gene: TRBV27; abundance: many; d_gene: -; j_gene: TRBJ1-2; CDR3nt: TGTGCCAGCAGTTATGGGTTGGGTCTCTATGGCTACACCTTC; CDR3aa: CASSYGLGLYGYTF
v_gene: TRBV15; abundance: -; d_gene: TRBD2; j_gene: TRBJ2-3; CDR3nt: TGTGCCACCAGCAGACGCTCTATAGCGGGAGGGGCAGATACGCAGTATTTT; CDR3aa: CATSRRSIAGGADTQYF
v_gene: TRBV10-3; abundance: -; d_gene: TRBD1; j_gene: TRBJ2-3; CDR3nt: TGTGCCACCAGTGGCTGGACAGGGGGCACAGATACGCAGTATTTT; CDR3aa: CATSGWTGGTDTQYF
v_gene: TRBV10-3; abundance: -; d_gene: TRBD2; j_gene: TRBJ2-5; CDR3nt: TGTGCCATCAGTTCTAGCGGGGGAAACCAAGAGACCCAGTACTTC; CDR3aa: CAISSSGGNQETQYF
v_gene: TRBV4-1; abundance: -; d_gene: -; j_gene: TRBJ2-7; CDR3nt: TGCGCCAGCAGCCATTTAGGCGACGAGCAGTACTTC; CDR3aa: CASSHLGDEQYF
v_gene: TRBV7-9; abundance: -; d_gene: TRBD1; j_gene: TRBJ2-7; CDR3nt: TGTGCCAGCAGCTTAGGGGGACAGGTCTACGAGCAGTACTTC; CDR3aa: CASSLGGQVYEQYF
v_gene: TRBV14; abundance: -; d_gene: -; j_gene: TRBJ1-2; CDR3nt: TGTGCCAGCAGCCAAGACTCCAACAGGGCGCGACGAGGCTACACCTTC; CDR3aa: CASSQDSNRARRGYTF
v_gene: TRBV5-1; abundance: -; d_gene: -; j_gene: TRBJ1-1; CDR3nt: TGCGCCAGCAGCTTGGTAGGGGCGGAAAACACTGAAGCTTTCTTT; CDR3aa: CASSLVGAENTEAFF
v_gene: TRBV30; abundance: -; d_gene: TRBD1; j_gene: TRBJ2-7; CDR3nt: TGTGCCTGGTCCAAGGGGGCTGTCTACGAGCAGTACTTC; CDR3aa: CAWSKGAVYEQYF
v_gene: TRBV5-1; abundance: -; d_gene: TRBD1; j_gene: TRBJ2-6; CDR3nt: TGCGCCAGCAGCCCCAGGGGACAGGGATCTGGGGCCAACGTCCTGACTTTC; CDR3aa: CASSPRGQGSGANVLTF
v_gene: TRBV6-4; abundance: -; d_gene: -; j_gene: TRBJ2-1; CDR3nt: TGTGCCAGCAGTGAACACTTGGCCCCGGGGAATGAGCAGTTCTTC; CDR3aa: CASSEHLAPGNEQFF
v_gene: TRBV6-5; abundance: -; d_gene: TRBD2; j_gene: TRBJ2-5; CDR3nt: TGTGCCAGCAGTCCGAGCGGGGTCGAGACCCAGTACTTC; CDR3aa: CASSPSGVETQYF
v_gene: TRBV7-6; abundance: medium-sized; d_gene: TRBD1; j_gene: TRBJ2-3; CDR3nt: TGTGCCAGCAGCTTAGCCAGGACAGGGTCAGATACGCAGTATTTT; CDR3aa: CASSLARTGSDTQYF
v_gene: TRBV29-1; abundance: -; d_gene: -; j_gene: TRBJ2-3; CDR3nt: TGCAGCGCTGGCGGACTCACAGATACGCAGTATTTT; CDR3aa: CSAGGLTDTQYF
v_gene: TRBV6-6; abundance: -; d_gene: -; j_gene: TRBJ2-2; CDR3nt: TGTGCCAGCAGTTACTCGAGGACTTTGAACACCGGGGAGCTGTTTTTT; CDR3aa: CASSYSRTLNTGELFF
v_gene: TRBV29-1; abundance: -; d_gene: -; j_gene: TRBJ1-4; CDR3nt: TGCGGCGGGAGCAGGCTCAATGAAAAACTGTTTTTT; CDR3aa: CGGSRLNEKLFF
v_gene: TRBV15; abundance: -; d_gene: TRBD2; j_gene: TRBJ2-5; CDR3nt: TGTGCCACCGGACCCACGGGGGGGCGGGAGACCCAGTACTTC; CDR3aa: CATGPTGGRETQYF
v_gene: TRBV30; abundance: -; d_gene: TRBD1; j_gene: TRBJ1-2; CDR3nt: TGTGCCTGGAGAAACCCAGGGGGCAATGGCTACACCTTC; CDR3aa: CAWRNPGGNGYTF
v_gene: TRBV4-3; abundance: -; d_gene: -; j_gene: TRBJ2-7; CDR3nt: TGCGCCAGCAGCCAAGACCCTTGGGCACAGACCGAGCAGTACTTC; CDR3aa: CASSQDPWAQTEQYF
v_gene: TRBV7-9; abundance: few; d_gene: TRBD2; j_gene: TRBJ2-4; CDR3nt: TGTGCCAGCAGCTCCGCGGGTAGCGGGGAAAACATTCAGTACTTC; CDR3aa: CASSSAGSGENIQYF
v_gene: TRBV11-2; abundance: -; d_gene: -; j_gene: TRBJ2-1; CDR3nt: TGTGCCAGCAGCTTAGGGAGCAATGAGCAGTTCTTC; CDR3aa: CASSLGSNEQFF
v_gene: TRBV29-1; abundance: -; d_gene: TRBD1; j_gene: TRBJ1-1; CDR3nt: TGCAGCGTTGACGGGACAGGGATGAACACTGAAGCTTTCTTT; CDR3aa: CSVDGTGMNTEAFF
v_gene: TRBV7-9; abundance: -; d_gene: TRBD1; j_gene: TRBJ2-3; CDR3nt: TGTGCCAGCAGCCCGTACAGGGGGCACACAGATACGCAGTATTTT; CDR3aa: CASSPYRGHTDTQYF
v_gene: TRBV4-3; abundance: -; d_gene: TRBD1; j_gene: TRBJ1-4; CDR3nt: TGCGCCAGCAGCCAAGATGTCTCGACTGGCGCGGGACAGGCTTTT; CDR3aa: CASSQDVSTGAGQAF
v_gene: TRBV7-2; abundance: few; d_gene: -; j_gene: TRBJ1-2; CDR3nt: TGTGCCAGCAGCTTAAAATCTCGGGGGGCCGGCGATGGCTACACCTTC; CDR3aa: CASSLKSRGAGDGYTF
v_gene: TRBV2; abundance: -; d_gene: -; j_gene: TRBJ1-1; CDR3nt: TGTGCCAGCGAAGGACTCATGAACACTGAAGCTTTCTTT; CDR3aa: CASEGLMNTEAFF
v_gene: TRBV5-1; abundance: -; d_gene: TRBD1; j_gene: TRBJ2-1; CDR3nt: TGCGCCAGCAGTTCGTCACAGGGGCTGGGGAAAGAGCAGTTCTTC; CDR3aa: CASSSSQGLGKEQFF
v_gene: TRBV11-2; abundance: -; d_gene: -; j_gene: TRBJ1-6; CDR3nt: TGTGCCAGCAGCTTAGAAGGAATATATTCACCCCTCCACTTT; CDR3aa: CASSLEGIYSPLHF
v_gene: TRBV18; abundance: -; d_gene: -; j_gene: TRBJ2-7; CDR3nt: TGTGCCAGCTCACCACCGTACCGGAGGGAGGGGGACGCATACGAGCAGTACTTC; CDR3aa: CASSPPYRREGDAYEQYF
v_gene: TRBV2; abundance: few; d_gene: -; j_gene: TRBJ2-1; CDR3nt: TGTGCCAGCAGTGATAGAACGAGCTACAATGAGCAGTTCTTC; CDR3aa: CASSDRTSYNEQFF
v_gene: TRBV19; abundance: -; d_gene: -; j_gene: TRBJ2-1; CDR3nt: TGTGCCAGTAGTGAAGGGGGGTATCGCAATGAGCAGTTCTTC; CDR3aa: CASSEGGYRNEQFF
v_gene: TRBV29-1; abundance: -; d_gene: -; j_gene: TRBJ2-5; CDR3nt: TGCAGCGTTGTTTTAGGGGGGCGGAAAGAGACCCAGTACTTC; CDR3aa: CSVVLGGRKETQYF
v_gene: TRBV18; abundance: -; d_gene: -; j_gene: TRBJ2-7; CDR3nt: TGTGCCAGCTCACCCGCTGGGGCGAGGGTTTACGAGCAGTACTTC; CDR3aa: CASSPAGARVYEQYF
v_gene: TRBV4-1; abundance: -; d_gene: -; j_gene: TRBJ1-2; CDR3nt: TGCGCCAGCAGCCAAGTAGACAGCGAGGGGTATGGCTACACCTTC; CDR3aa: CASSQVDSEGYGYTF
v_gene: TRBV29-1; abundance: -; d_gene: TRBD2; j_gene: TRBJ2-1; CDR3nt: TGCAGCGGAAATAGCGGGGGCAATGAGCAGTTCTTC; CDR3aa: CSGNSGGNEQFF
v_gene: TRBV29-1; abundance: -; d_gene: -; j_gene: TRBJ2-2; CDR3nt: TGCAGCGCACGGGAGTCCCGCAACACCGGGGAGCTGTTTTTT; CDR3aa: CSARESRNTGELFF
v_gene: TRBV29-1; abundance: -; d_gene: -; j_gene: TRBJ2-7; CDR3nt: TGCAGCTGTAATGATCCTAGCTCCTACGAGCAGTACTTC; CDR3aa: CSCNDPSSYEQYF
v_gene: TRBV5-1; abundance: few; d_gene: -; j_gene: TRBJ1-1; CDR3nt: TGCGCCAGCAGCATCCCCCGGGCCAACACTGAAGCTTTCTTT; CDR3aa: CASSIPRANTEAFF